The sequence of this T cell receptor beta chain was determined in a study of blood T cell repertoires in COVID-19. About the study: Samples of COVID-19 (acute and convalescent) were obtained from the United States, Italy and Spain. From T cells, B-cell-depleted T cells, or PBMCs came the material, which was cDNA or gDNA.

Source study methods: Counts of nucleated cells, estimated from reference gene primer amplification, were obtained. TCRdb's copy holds only in-frame clones and misses some; the assay was immunoSEQ multiplex PCR. V and J calls and clone size are as listed in that table; D and trimming were resolved from the DNA. In the table there are about 69,000 clones, about 90% of which are singletons. Germline values: CDR1 LGHNT, CDR2 FRNRAP. The CDR3 spans 14 residues. The V end was cut by 7 bases, the J end by 0 bases, with 12 bases between. The specimen sequenced was peripheral blood. The V call is TRBV12-5, the J call TRBJ2-5; perhaps TRBD2 as D (5 bases). This receptor was identified in a man between 45 and 60 years old with acute or convalescent COVID-19. The CDR3 region has the DNA TGTGCTAGTGCCCCAGCGGACCACCAAGAGACCCAGTACTTC. Translation gives CASAPADHQETQYF. Full variable domain (missing parts from reference TRBV12-5 and TRBJ2-5): DARVTQTPRHKVTEMGQEVTMRCQPILGHNTVFWYRQTMMQGLELLAYFRNRAPLDDSGMPKDRFSAEMPDATLATLKIQPSEPRDSAVYFCASAPADHQETQYFGPGTRLLVL.